One sample yielded the 5 T cell receptor beta chains listed below, sequenced in a study of T cell responses to AZD1222 COVID-19 vaccine. Generated by immunoSEQ multiplex PCR, the TCRdb table keeps only in-frame clones and is missing some. The sample holds about 150,000 clones, 70% to 90% seen once. This sample comprised peripheral blood, obtained on day 0 of AZD1222 vaccination. The receptors were sampled from an adult in good health.

The table lists this clone with a few counts. The chain is built from TRBV5-5 and TRBJ2-7; 11 bases agree with TRBD2. Germline V gene data show CDR1 as SGHKS and CDR2 as YYEKEE (reference sequence). This CDR3 spans 14 amino acids. V shed 2 bases, J shed 6 bases, and the junction held 4 bases outside the gene matches. CDR3 residues: CASSLRLAGSEQYF. In DNA form, the CDR3 reads TGTGCCAGCAGCTTAAGACTAGCGGGAAGCGAGCAGTACTTC.

CDR3 protein: CASSLVGEATNEKLFF. CDR3 sequence (DNA): TGTGCCAGCAGCTTAGTGGGGGAGGCAACTAATGAAAAACTGTTTTTT. The chain is built from TRBV7-9 and TRBJ1-4; tentative D call: TRBD1 (5 bases). The CDR3 is 16 residues long. Trimming pared 1 base from V and 0 bases from J, leaving 9 bases between. The germline CDR1 and CDR2 sequences are SEHNR and FQNEAQ (reference sequence).

This chain connects TRBV4-1 to TRBJ1-2, with TRBD1 as a possible D gene (6 bases). This CDR3 is built from 14 residues. Germline V gene data show CDR1 as MGHRA and CDR2 as YSYEKL. V lost 4 bases and J lost 0, with 9 bases in between. The CDR3 protein is CASSLRQANYGYTF. CDR3 coding DNA: TGCGCCAGCAGCCTACGACAGGCTAACTATGGCTACACCTTC.

The chain links TRBV6-2 or TRBV6-3 to TRBJ1-1, with 7 bases that match TRBD1. This CDR3 region has 13 residues. The ends lost 6 bases at V and 6 bases at J; junction bases unmatched: 7. Germline CDR1 MNHEY, CDR2 SVGEGT. The CDR3 sequence: CASSDRVYPEAFF. The CDR3 DNA reads TGTGCCAGCAGCGACAGGGTTTACCCTGAAGCTTTCTTT.

This clone showed up just once. This chain connects TRBV6-5 to TRBJ1-5; D perhaps matches TRBD1 (5 bases). The CDR3 runs to 14 residues. Trimming pared 7 bases from V and 2 bases from J, leaving 12 bases between. CDR1 and CDR2 from the germline V gene are MNHEY and SVGAGI. This CDR3 is CASMQIGGNQPQHF. For the CDR3, the DNA is TGTGCCAGCATGCAAATAGGGGGCAATCAGCCCCAGCATTTT.